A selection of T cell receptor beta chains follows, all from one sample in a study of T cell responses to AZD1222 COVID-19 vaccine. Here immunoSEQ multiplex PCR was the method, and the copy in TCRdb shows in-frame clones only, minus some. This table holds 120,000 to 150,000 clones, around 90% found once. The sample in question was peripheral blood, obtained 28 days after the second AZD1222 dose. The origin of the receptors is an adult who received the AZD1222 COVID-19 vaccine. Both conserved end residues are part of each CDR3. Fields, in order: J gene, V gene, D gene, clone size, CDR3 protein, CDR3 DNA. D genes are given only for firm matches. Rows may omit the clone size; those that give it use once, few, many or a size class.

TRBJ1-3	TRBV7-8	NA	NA	CASSLGAGNTIYF	TGTGCCAGCAGCTTAGGAGCAGGGAACACCATATATTTT
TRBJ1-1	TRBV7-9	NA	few	CASSPRGVGTEAFF	TGTGCCAGCAGCCCCCGGGGGGTTGGTACTGAAGCTTTCTTT
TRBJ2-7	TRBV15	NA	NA	CATSRERDTYEQYF	TGTGCCACCAGCAGAGAAAGGGACACCTACGAGCAGTACTTC
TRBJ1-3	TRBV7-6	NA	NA	CASSSDGGVGNTIYF	TGTGCCAGCAGTTCCGACGGGGGTGTAGGAAACACCATATATTTT
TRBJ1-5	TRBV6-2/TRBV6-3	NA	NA	CASSYPSGAVYSNQPQHF	TGTGCCAGCAGTTACCCCTCTGGGGCAGTGTATAGCAATCAGCCCCAGCATTTT
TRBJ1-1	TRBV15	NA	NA	CATTGGLNTEAFF	TGTGCCACCACGGGGGGTTTGAACACTGAAGCTTTCTTT
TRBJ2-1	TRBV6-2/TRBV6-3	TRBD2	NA	CASSPGTSGRAANEQFF	TGTGCCAGCAGCCCCGGGACTAGCGGGAGGGCCGCCAATGAGCAGTTCTTC
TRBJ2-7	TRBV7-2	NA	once	CASSSPPTYEQYF	TGTGCCAGCAGCTCCCCACCGACCTACGAGCAGTACTTC
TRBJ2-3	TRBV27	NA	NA	CASSLGGRGGEYF	TGTGCCAGCAGTTTAGGAGGGAGAGGGGGAGAGTATTTT
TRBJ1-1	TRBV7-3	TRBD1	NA	CASSLFGQGTEAFF	TGTGCCAGCAGCTTATTTGGACAGGGGACTGAAGCTTTCTTT
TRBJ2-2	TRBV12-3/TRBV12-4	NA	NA	CASTLGVTGELFF	TGTGCCAGCACCCTGGGGGTAACCGGGGAGCTGTTTTTT
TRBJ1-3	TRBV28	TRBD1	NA	CASRPGTGHANTIYF	TGTGCCAGCAGGCCCGGGACAGGTCACGCAAACACCATATATTTT
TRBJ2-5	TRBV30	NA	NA	CAWSVGGTQGTQYF	TGTGCCTGGAGTGTTGGGGGTACACAAGGGACCCAGTACTTC
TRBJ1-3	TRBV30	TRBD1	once	CAWSVRDRRNTIYF	TGTGCCTGGAGTGTCCGGGACAGGAGAAACACCATATATTTT
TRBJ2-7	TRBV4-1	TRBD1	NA	CASSHGQADYEQYF	TGCGCCAGCAGCCATGGACAGGCTGACTACGAGCAGTACTTC
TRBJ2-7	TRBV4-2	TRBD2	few	CASSQEGTSGSRYEQYF	TGTGCCAGCAGCCAGGAGGGGACTAGCGGGAGTCGGTACGAGCAGTACTTC
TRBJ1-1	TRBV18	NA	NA	CASSPSTGNSEAFF	TGTGCCAGCTCACCGTCGACCGGTAACTCCGAAGCTTTCTTT
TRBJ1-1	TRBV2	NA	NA	CASRGARGETEAFF	TGTGCCAGCAGGGGGGCCAGGGGCGAGACTGAAGCTTTCTTT
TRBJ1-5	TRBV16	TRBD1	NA	CASSHRTGSDQPQHF	TGTGCCAGCAGCCATAGGACAGGGTCAGATCAGCCCCAGCATTTT
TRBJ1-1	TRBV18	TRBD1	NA	CASSPLGQGMNTEAFF	TGTGCCAGCTCACCCCTGGGACAGGGAATGAACACTGAAGCTTTCTTT
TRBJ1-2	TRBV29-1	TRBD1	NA	CSGTGTGDGYTF	TGCAGCGGAACCGGGACAGGGGACGGCTACACCTTC
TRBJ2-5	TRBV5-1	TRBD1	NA	CASSLGGQYQETQYF	TGCGCCAGCAGCTTGGGGGGACAGTACCAAGAGACCCAGTACTTC
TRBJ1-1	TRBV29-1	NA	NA	CSGEPGWNTEAFF	TGCAGCGGGGAGCCAGGGTGGAACACTGAAGCTTTCTTT
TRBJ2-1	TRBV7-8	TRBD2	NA	CASRLAGGNEQFF	TGTGCCAGCCGACTAGCGGGAGGAAATGAGCAGTTCTTC
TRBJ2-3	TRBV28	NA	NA	CASGLTDTQYF	TGTGCCAGCGGCCTCACAGATACGCAGTATTTT
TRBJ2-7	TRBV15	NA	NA	CATSSGEWYEQYF	TGTGCCACCAGCAGTGGTGAATGGTACGAGCAGTACTTC
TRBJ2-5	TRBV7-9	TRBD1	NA	CASSLRTGGAETQYF	TGTGCCAGCAGCTTACGGACAGGGGGCGCAGAGACCCAGTACTTC
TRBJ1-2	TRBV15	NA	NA	CATSRDYQDGYTF	TGTGCCACCAGCAGAGATTACCAGGATGGCTACACCTTC
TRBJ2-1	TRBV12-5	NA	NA	CASGLARTGFNEQFF	TGTGCTAGTGGTTTGGCAAGAACAGGGTTCAATGAGCAGTTCTTC
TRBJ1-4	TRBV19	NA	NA	CASSILDRVNEKLFF	TGTGCCAGTAGTATCCTAGACAGAGTAAATGAAAAACTGTTTTTT
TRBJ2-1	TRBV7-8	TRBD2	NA	CASSLGLAGAYNEQFF	TGTGCCAGCAGCTTAGGGCTAGCGGGCGCCTACAATGAGCAGTTCTTC
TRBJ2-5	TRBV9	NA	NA	CASSRTVQETQYF	TGTGCCAGCAGCCGGACGGTCCAAGAGACCCAGTACTTC
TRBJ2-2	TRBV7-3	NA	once	CASSQGGGAGGELFF	TGTGCCAGCAGCCAGGGAGGGGGCGCCGGTGGGGAGCTGTTTTTT
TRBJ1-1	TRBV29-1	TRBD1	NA	CSAVQGAGGTEAFF	TGCAGCGCCGTACAGGGGGCAGGGGGCACTGAAGCTTTCTTT
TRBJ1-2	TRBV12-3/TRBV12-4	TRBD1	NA	CASTPTGAAGYTF	TGTGCCAGCACACCCACAGGGGCGGCTGGCTACACCTTC
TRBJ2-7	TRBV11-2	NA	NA	CASSPVDF	TGTGCCAGCAGCCCAGTGGACTTC
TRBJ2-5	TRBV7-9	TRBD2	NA	CASSPPGGDQETQYF	TGTGCCAGCAGCCCCCCTGGGGGGGACCAAGAGACCCAGTACTTC
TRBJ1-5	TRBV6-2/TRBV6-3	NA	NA	CASSYPTENRISNQPQHF	TGTGCCAGCAGTTACCCGACCGAGAATCGAATTAGCAATCAGCCCCAGCATTTT
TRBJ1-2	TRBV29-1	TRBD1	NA	CSVEWDRHYGYTF	TGCAGCGTTGAGTGGGACAGACACTATGGCTACACCTTC
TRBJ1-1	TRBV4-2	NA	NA	CASSHEENRDEAFF	TGTGCCAGCAGCCACGAGGAGAACAGGGATGAAGCTTTCTTT
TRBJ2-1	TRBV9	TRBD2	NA	CASSGPGGQFF	TGTGCCAGCAGCGGTCCGGGAGGTCAGTTCTTC
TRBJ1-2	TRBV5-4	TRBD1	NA	CASRPNRDREEGYYGYTF	TGTGCCAGCAGACCCAACCGGGACAGGGAGGAGGGTTACTATGGCTACACCTTC
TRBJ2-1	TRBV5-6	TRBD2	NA	CASIYRLAGPWEQFF	TGTGCCAGCATCTATCGACTAGCGGGCCCCTGGGAGCAGTTCTTC
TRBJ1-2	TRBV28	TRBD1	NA	CASRQGDGYTF	TGTGCCAGCAGACAGGGGGATGGCTACACCTTC
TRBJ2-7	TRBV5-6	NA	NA	CASSLRRPRPPYEQYF	TGTGCCAGCAGCTTGAGACGACCTCGCCCCCCTTACGAGCAGTACTTC
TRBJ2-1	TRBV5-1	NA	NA	CASSLEGQGSYNEQFF	TGCGCCAGCAGCTTGGAAGGGCAGGGCTCCTACAATGAGCAGTTCTTC
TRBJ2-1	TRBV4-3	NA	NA	CASSQGSNEQFF	TGCGCCAGCAGCCAAGGCTCAAATGAGCAGTTCTTC
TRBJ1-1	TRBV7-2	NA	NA	CASSLAGFMNTEAFF	TGTGCCAGCAGCTTAGCGGGTTTCATGAACACTGAAGCTTTCTTT
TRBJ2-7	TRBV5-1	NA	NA	CASSPRTSTYEQYF	TGCGCCAGCAGCCCACGGACGTCCACCTACGAGCAGTACTTC
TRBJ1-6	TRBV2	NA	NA	CASSEAWGTPGIYNSPLHF	TGTGCCAGCAGTGAAGCATGGGGTACTCCCGGCATCTATAATTCACCCCTCCACTTT
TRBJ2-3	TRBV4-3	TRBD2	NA	CASSQGTSGITDTQYF	TGCGCCAGCAGCCAGGGGACTAGCGGGATTACAGATACGCAGTATTTT
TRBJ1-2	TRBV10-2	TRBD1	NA	CASSGTGERYGYTF	TGCGCCAGCAGCGGGACAGGGGAACGTTATGGCTACACCTTC
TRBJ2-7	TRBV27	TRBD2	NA	CASSLKPGLGYEQYF	TGTGCCAGCAGTTTAAAACCCGGACTAGGTTACGAGCAGTACTTC